A selection of T cell receptor beta chains follows, all from one sample in a study of blood T cells in healthy people across ages. TCRdb analysed the 5' RACE reads with MiXCR anew, one entry per CDR3 protein. The data show 1.5 million to 2 million distinct CDR3 sequences, roughly 50% seen once. The sample consisted of blood. Receptors were obtained from a middle-aged woman in good health. The CDR3 runs from the conserved cysteine through the conserved F or W. The order of the fields is J gene, D gene, CDR3 length, clone size, V gene, CDR3 DNA, CDR3 protein. The D gene is left open where the match is weak. Size is stated for part of the rows, as once, few or many counts, or as a class when the clone is expanded.

j_gene: TRBJ2-3
d_gene: -
len: 14
abundance: -
v_gene: TRBV4-3
CDR3nt: TGCGCCAGCAGCCAAGGAAGGAAGCAAGATACGCGGTATTTT
CDR3aa: CASSQGRKQDTRYF

j_gene: TRBJ2-3
d_gene: TRBD2
len: 18
abundance: -
v_gene: TRBV7-2
CDR3nt: TGTGCCAGCAGTCGTACTAGCGGGGGGGCGGGGGCCACAGATACGCAGTATTTT
CDR3aa: CASSRTSGGAGATDTQYF

j_gene: TRBJ2-5
d_gene: TRBD2
len: 14
abundance: once
v_gene: TRBV7-2
CDR3nt: TGTGCCAGCAGCGCCAGCGGGGTAAAAGAGACCCAGTACTTC
CDR3aa: CASSASGVKETQYF

j_gene: TRBJ1-6
d_gene: -
len: 17
abundance: -
v_gene: TRBV5-6
CDR3nt: TGTGCCAGCAGCTCCCTGGACAAGAGCTCCTATAATTCACCCCTCCACTTT
CDR3aa: CASSSLDKSSYNSPLHF

j_gene: TRBJ2-7
d_gene: TRBD1
len: 12
abundance: -
v_gene: TRBV6-2/TRBV6-3
CDR3nt: TGTGCCGGGGGACAGGGGGGTACGCAGCAGTACTTC
CDR3aa: CAGGQGGTQQYF

j_gene: TRBJ2-7
d_gene: -
len: 16
abundance: -
v_gene: TRBV28
CDR3nt: TGTGCCAGCAGTTCCCCTAGGGGGGGAGGGGGCTACGAGCAGTACTTC
CDR3aa: CASSSPRGGGGYEQYF

j_gene: TRBJ1-6
d_gene: TRBD1
len: 14
abundance: once
v_gene: TRBV5-1
CDR3nt: TGCGCCAGCAGCAACGGACAGGGGGGATCGCCCCTCCACTTT
CDR3aa: CASSNGQGGSPLHF

j_gene: TRBJ2-6
d_gene: -
len: 12
abundance: -
v_gene: TRBV7-2
CDR3nt: TGTGCCAGTATGGGGGGGGCCAACGTCCTGACTTTC
CDR3aa: CASMGGANVLTF

j_gene: TRBJ2-7
d_gene: TRBD1
len: 13
abundance: -
v_gene: TRBV9
CDR3nt: TGTGCCAGCGGGGACAGGGACTCCTACGAGCAGTACTTC
CDR3aa: CASGDRDSYEQYF

j_gene: TRBJ2-1
d_gene: TRBD1
len: 15
abundance: -
v_gene: TRBV11-1
CDR3nt: TGTGCCAGCAGCTTAGGACAGGGGGCGTTATATGAGCAGTTCTTC
CDR3aa: CASSLGQGALYEQFF

j_gene: TRBJ1-1
d_gene: -
len: 17
abundance: once
v_gene: TRBV20-1
CDR3nt: TGCAGTGCTAGAGATTACAAGGTCCGGGACTCGAACACTGAAGCTTTCTTT
CDR3aa: CSARDYKVRDSNTEAFF